The 21 T cell receptor beta chains presented below share a single source sample, sequenced in a study of cytomegalovirus exposure and HLA in healthy donors. TCRdb keeps only in-frame clones here, not all; method: immunoSEQ multiplex PCR. The top ten clones hold about 0.8% of a sample with a few hundred thousand clones, just over 85% of them seen once. Sequenced: PBMCs. Every receptor here comes from a woman aged 18-35 years in good health and CMV-seronegative.

In this sample, this clone turned up once. The gene calls are TRBV5-4 and TRBJ1-3; TRBD1 might be the D (5 bases). The ends were cut back, 0 bases at V and 0 bases at J, with 10 bases in the middle. Germline-derived CDR1 and CDR2 are SGHNT and YYREEE (reference sequence). The CDR3 runs to 16 residues. DNA for the CDR3: TGTGCCAGCAGCTTGGCTCAGGGTCACTCTGGAAACACCATATATTTT. Translation: CASSLAQGHSGNTIYF.

The chain uses TRBV2 and TRBJ1-2; unclear D gene. This CDR3 spans 14 amino acids. Per the germline V gene, CDR1 is SNHLY and CDR2 is FYNNEI. With 0 bases removed from V and 8 bases from J, the gap between germline ends came to 13 bases. The CDR3, as DNA: TGTGCCAGCAGTGAAGCGCTTCAGACGGGGGGCTACACCTTC. Its protein is CASSEALQTGGYTF.

The chain is built from TRBV2 and TRBJ2-7, with TRBD1 matching over 10 bases. Germline CDR1 SNHLY, CDR2 FYNNEI. This CDR3 spans 14 amino acids. V shed 7 bases, J shed 4 bases, and the junction held 7 bases outside the gene matches. The CDR3 loop reads CASTAGQGPYEQYF. As DNA, the CDR3 is TGTGCCAGCACTGCGGGACAGGGGCCATACGAGCAGTACTTC.

The chain is built from TRBV14 and TRBJ1-1; TRBD1 might be the D (5 bases). V was cut by 4 bases and J by 1 base, with 10 bases left in between. Germline CDR1 and CDR2: SGHDN and FVKESK. This CDR3 has 14 amino acids. CDR3 protein: CASSLRQTNTEAFF. CDR3 nucleotides: TGTGCCAGCAGCCTCCGACAGACGAACACTGAAGCTTTCTTT.

The chain couples TRBV15 to TRBJ2-7, with TRBD2 matching over 7 bases. The length of the CDR3 is 13 residues. Per germline, CDR1 LNHNV and CDR2 YYDKDF (reference sequence). Trimming cost V 4 bases and J 5 bases; bases outside gene matches: 5. CDR3 sequence (DNA): TGTGCCACCAGCATCCGACTAGCCGACGAGCAGTACTTC. Translated, it gives CATSIRLADEQYF. Using reference TRBV15 and TRBJ2-7 for the parts outside the CDR3, the full variable domain is DAMVIQNPRYQVTQFGKPVTLSCSQTLNHNVMYWYQQKSSQAPKLLFHYYDKDFNNEADTPDNFQSRRPNTSFCFLDIRSPGLGDTAMYLCATSIRLADEQYFGPGTRLTVT.

This chain uses TRBV30 with TRBJ2-1; a weak D match, TRBD1 (5 bases). This CDR3 spans 13 amino acids. The germline V and J ends were trimmed by 1 base and 6 bases, with 10 bases remaining between them. CDR1 and CDR2 from the germline V gene are GTSNPN and SVGIG (reference sequence). CDR3 in amino acids: CAWSGGHFNEQFF. As DNA, the CDR3 is TGTGCCTGGAGTGGGGGCCATTTCAATGAGCAGTTCTTC.

J is TRBJ2-6 and V is TRBV6-5; perhaps TRBD2 as D (5 bases). Per the germline V gene, CDR1 is MNHEY and CDR2 is SVGAGI. The CDR3 is 16 amino acids. The V gene lost 0 bases and the J gene lost 2 bases, with 8 bases spanning the gap. The CDR3, as DNA: TGTGCCAGCAGTTACTCGAGGGTCCCTGGGGCCAACGTCCTGACTTTC. Translated: CASSYSRVPGANVLTF.

J is TRBJ2-1 and V is TRBV30, with no clear D. The CDR3 runs to 11 residues. Germline V gene data show CDR1 as GTSNPN and CDR2 as SVGIG (reference sequence). With 0 bases removed from V and 9 bases from J, the gap between germline ends came to 6 bases. The CDR3 coding sequence is TGTGCCTGGAGTGTATCAGGTGAGCAGTTCTTC. This gives the protein CAWSVSGEQFF.

The gene calls are TRBV27 and TRBJ2-3, with 13 bases fitting TRBD2. The V segment lost 3 bases and the J segment 4 bases; nucleotides outside the gene matches: 7. CDR1 and CDR2 (germline): MNHEY, SMNVEV (reference sequence). The CDR3 is made up of 17 amino acids. The DNA for the CDR3 is TGTGCCAGCAGTTTCCGACGACTAGCGGGAGGCCCAGATACGCAGTATTTT. It is translated as CASSFRRLAGGPDTQYF.

This clone appeared a few times. The chain combines TRBV5-1 with TRBJ1-1; 7 bases line up with TRBD1. The CDR3 consists of 12 residues. V gave up 5 bases and J gave up 10 bases; unmatched junction bases: 8. CDR1 SGHRS and CDR2 YFSETQ come from the germline V gene. The DNA for the CDR3 is TGCGCCAGCAGGGAGCAGGGGGAGGCAGCTTTCTTT. Protein product: CASREQGEAAFF.

The gene calls are TRBV9 and TRBJ2-7; TRBD2 matches 7 bases. Losses at the gene ends were 3 bases for V and 4 bases for J; bases not matched to a gene: 10. The CDR3 is 15 amino acids. In germline, CDR1 is SGDLS, CDR2 YYNGEE. The CDR3 DNA follows: TGTGCCAGCAGCGCAGCGGGGTCTAGATCTTACGAGCAGTACTTC. Translating gives CASSAAGSRSYEQYF.

The chain couples TRBV27 to TRBJ2-1; TRBD2 aligns across 10 bases. J was trimmed by 4 bases and V by 3 bases; bases with no gene match: 3. Germline CDR1 and CDR2: MNHEY and SMNVEV (reference sequence). The CDR3 runs to 15 residues. The CDR3 is CASSFTSGAYNEQFF. CDR3 in DNA: TGTGCCAGCAGTTTCACTAGCGGGGCTTACAATGAGCAGTTCTTC.

The CDR3 DNA sequence: TGTGCCAGCAGTTTATACCAGGGGGCGGGGAATTCACCCCTCCACTTT. Amino acids: CASSLYQGAGNSPLHF. The chain employs TRBV27 and TRBJ1-6; TRBD1 agrees at 8 bases. Germline loops: CDR1 MNHEY, CDR2 SMNVEV (reference sequence). This CDR3 spans 16 amino acids. Trimming removed 1 base from V and 7 bases from J; junction bases left unmatched: 6.

The chain joins TRBV4-1 to TRBJ2-2; 11 nucleotides match TRBD2. CDR1 is MGHRA and CDR2 is YSYEKL in the germline V gene. V lost 3 bases, J lost 6 bases, and 9 bases stayed unmatched. The CDR3 contains 17 residues. The CDR3: CASSHLQLAGDAGELFF. DNA of the CDR3: TGCGCCAGCAGCCACCTACAACTAGCGGGAGATGCCGGGGAGCTGTTTTTT.

The chain carries TRBV14 and TRBJ1-2, with D perhaps matching TRBD1 (5 bases). V was pared by 1 base and J by 3 bases, with 9 bases between. The V gene's germline CDR1 is SGHDN and CDR2 FVKESK. This CDR3 is built from 14 residues. CDR3 bases: TGTGCCAGCAGCCAAGTTGCAGGGCACTATGGCTACACCTTC. This translates into CASSQVAGHYGYTF. Together with reference TRBV14 and TRBJ1-2, the CDR3 gives the full variable domain: EAGVTQFPSHSVIEKGQTVTLRCDPISGHDNLYWYRRVMGKEIKFLLHFVKESKQDESGMPNNRFLAERTGGTYSTLKVQPAELEDSGVYFCASSQVAGHYGYTFGSGTRLTVV.

This chain uses TRBV11-2 with TRBJ2-2; 9 nucleotides agree with TRBD2. The germline gives CDR1 SGHAT, CDR2 FQNNGV. The V gene end was trimmed by 4 bases and the J gene end by 7 bases; junction bases not matched to a gene: 10. The CDR3 covers 16 residues. The CDR3, as DNA: TGTGCCAGCAGCTCTCTGGCGGGGGGGCCCGGCGGGGAGCTGTTTTTT. This sequence encodes CASSSLAGGPGGELFF. Full variable domain (outside the CDR3, taken from reference TRBV11-2 and TRBJ2-2): EAGVAQSPRYKIIEKRQSVAFWCNPISGHATLYWYQQILGQGPKLLIQFQNNGVVDDSQLPKDRFSAERLKGVDSTLKIQPAKLEDSAVYLCASSSLAGGPGGELFFGEGSRLTVL.

This chain joins TRBV15 and TRBJ1-4, with 9 bases aligning to TRBD1. The CDR3 loop spans 14 amino acids. The V and J ends lost 11 bases and 6 bases, in that order; junction bases with no gene match: 10. CDR1 LNHNV and CDR2 YYDKDF come from the germline V gene (reference sequence). CDR3 DNA: TGTGCCGCCGGAAAACAGGGGGCGGATGAAAAACTGTTTTTT. Translated: CAAGKQGADEKLFF.

This clone turned up a few times. V is TRBV29-1 and J is TRBJ2-3; a weak D match, TRBD1 (6 bases). This CDR3 contains 15 residues. CDR1 is SQVTM, CDR2 ANQGSEA, per germline. V shed 7 bases and J shed 0 bases, with 17 bases lying between them. This chain's CDR3 is CSATGTQTSTDTQYF. DNA of the CDR3: TGCAGCGCCACCGGGACACAAACTAGCACAGATACGCAGTATTTT.

This CDR3 is CASSEQNSYEQYF. The CDR3 DNA sequence: TGTGCCAGCAGTGAGCAGAACTCCTACGAGCAGTACTTC. The chain joins TRBV6-1 to TRBJ2-7; D gene uncertain. Germline-derived CDR1 and CDR2 are MNHNS and SASEGT. The CDR3 runs to 13 residues. V lost 3 bases and J 0 bases, leaving 6 bases between the germline ends.

This chain connects TRBV5-4 to TRBJ2-1; possible D gene TRBD1, 6 bases. Trimming shortened V by 5 bases and J by 0 bases, and 15 bases separated the two germline ends. This CDR3 is built from 16 residues. Germline V lookup: CDR1 SGHNT, CDR2 YYREEE (reference sequence). The CDR3 bases are TGTGCCAGCAGACCGCCCGGGACAAGCTCCTACAATGAGCAGTTCTTC. This gives the protein CASRPPGTSSYNEQFF.

The count of this clone is one. J is TRBJ2-7 and V is TRBV5-1; D not resolved. Trimming removed 4 bases from V and 0 bases from J, with 11 bases in between. Germline V CDR1 and CDR2: SGHRS, YFSETQ. The CDR3 consists of 14 residues. This CDR3 is CASSLMGLSYEQYF. Here the CDR3 DNA reads TGCGCCAGCAGCCTGATGGGCCTCTCCTACGAGCAGTACTTC.